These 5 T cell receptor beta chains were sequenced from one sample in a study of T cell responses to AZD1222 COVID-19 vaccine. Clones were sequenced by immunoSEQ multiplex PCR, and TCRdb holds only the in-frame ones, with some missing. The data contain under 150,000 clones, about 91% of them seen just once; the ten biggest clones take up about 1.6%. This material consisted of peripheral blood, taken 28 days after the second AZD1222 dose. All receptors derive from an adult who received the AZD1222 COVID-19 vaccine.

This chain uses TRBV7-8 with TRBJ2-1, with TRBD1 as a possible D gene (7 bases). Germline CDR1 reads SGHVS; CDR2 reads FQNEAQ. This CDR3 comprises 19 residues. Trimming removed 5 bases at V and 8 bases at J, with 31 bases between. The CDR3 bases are TGTGCCAGCAGCCCCAATGGACAGGTTTTTAGGGGGGTATGGGATGAGCAGTTCTTC. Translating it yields CASSPNGQVFRGVWDEQFF.

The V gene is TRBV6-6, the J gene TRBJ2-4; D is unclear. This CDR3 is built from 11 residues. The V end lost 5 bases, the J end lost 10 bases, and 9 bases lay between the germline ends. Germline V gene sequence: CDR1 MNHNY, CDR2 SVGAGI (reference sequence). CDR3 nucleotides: TGTGCCAGCAGTCACGGGTATATTCAGTACTTC. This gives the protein CASSHGYIQYF.

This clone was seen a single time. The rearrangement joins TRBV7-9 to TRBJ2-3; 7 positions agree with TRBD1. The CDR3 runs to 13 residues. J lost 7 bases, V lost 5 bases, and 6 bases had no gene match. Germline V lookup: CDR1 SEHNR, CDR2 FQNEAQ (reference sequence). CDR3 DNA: TGTGCCAGCAGCCGCCTGACAGGGAATACGCAGTATTTT. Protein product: CASSRLTGNTQYF.

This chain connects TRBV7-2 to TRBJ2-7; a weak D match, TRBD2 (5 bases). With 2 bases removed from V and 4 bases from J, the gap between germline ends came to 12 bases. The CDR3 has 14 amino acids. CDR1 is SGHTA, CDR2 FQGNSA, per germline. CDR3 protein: CASSLMGVTYEQYF. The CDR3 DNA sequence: TGTGCCAGCAGCTTAATGGGAGTAACGTACGAGCAGTACTTC.

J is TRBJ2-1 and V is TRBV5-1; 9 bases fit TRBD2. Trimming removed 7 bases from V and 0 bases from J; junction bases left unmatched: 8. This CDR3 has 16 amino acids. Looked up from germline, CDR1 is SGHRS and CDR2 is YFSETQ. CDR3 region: CASFALAGSSYNEQFF. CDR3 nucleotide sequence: TGCGCCAGCTTCGCCCTAGCGGGAAGCTCCTACAATGAGCAGTTCTTC.